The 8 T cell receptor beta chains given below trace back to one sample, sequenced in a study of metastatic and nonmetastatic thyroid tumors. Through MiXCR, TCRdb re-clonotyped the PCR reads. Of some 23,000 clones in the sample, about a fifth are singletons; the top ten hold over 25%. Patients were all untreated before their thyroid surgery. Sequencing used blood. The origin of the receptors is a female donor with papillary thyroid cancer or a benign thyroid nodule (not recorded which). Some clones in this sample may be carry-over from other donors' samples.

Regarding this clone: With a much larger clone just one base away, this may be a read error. This CDR3 reads CSARDSRSQETQYF. The CDR3 nucleotides are TGCAGTGCTAGAGATTCCAGGTCCCAAGAGACCCAGTACTTC. V gene TRBV20-1 combines with J gene TRBJ2-5; no firm D call. The CDR3 totals 14 residues. Trimming took 0 bases from V and 1 from J, leaving 9 bases between them. The germline gives CDR1 DFQATT, CDR2 SNEGSKA (reference sequence).

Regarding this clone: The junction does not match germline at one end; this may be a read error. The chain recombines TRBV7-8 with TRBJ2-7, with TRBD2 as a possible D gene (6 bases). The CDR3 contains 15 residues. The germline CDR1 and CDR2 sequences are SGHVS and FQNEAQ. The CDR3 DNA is TGTGCCAGCAGCCCAGTGCGACTAGTGAAGGACGAGCAGTACTTT. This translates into CASSPVRLVKDEQYF.

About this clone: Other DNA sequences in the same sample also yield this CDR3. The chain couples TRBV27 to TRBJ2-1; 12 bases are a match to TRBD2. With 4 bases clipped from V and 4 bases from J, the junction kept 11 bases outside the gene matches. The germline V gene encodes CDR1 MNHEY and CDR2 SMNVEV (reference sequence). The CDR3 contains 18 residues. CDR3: CASSSPGTSGPRYNEQFF. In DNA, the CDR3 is TGTGCCAGCAGTTCACCAGGGACTAGCGGGCCGAGGTACAATGAGCAGTTCTTC.

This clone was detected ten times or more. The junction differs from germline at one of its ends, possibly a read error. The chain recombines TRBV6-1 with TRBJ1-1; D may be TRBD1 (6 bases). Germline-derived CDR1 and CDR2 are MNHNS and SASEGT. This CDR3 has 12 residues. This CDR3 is CASREGGTEAFF. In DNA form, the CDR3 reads TGTGCCAGCAGAGAAGGGGGTACTGAAGCTTTCTTT.

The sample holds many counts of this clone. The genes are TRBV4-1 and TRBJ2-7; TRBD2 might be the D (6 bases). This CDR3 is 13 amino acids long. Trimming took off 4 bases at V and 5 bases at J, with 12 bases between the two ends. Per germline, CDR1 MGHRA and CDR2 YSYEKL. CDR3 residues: CASSPREPHEQYF. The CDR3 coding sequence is TGCGCCAGCAGCCCTCGGGAGCCCCACGAGCAGTACTTC.

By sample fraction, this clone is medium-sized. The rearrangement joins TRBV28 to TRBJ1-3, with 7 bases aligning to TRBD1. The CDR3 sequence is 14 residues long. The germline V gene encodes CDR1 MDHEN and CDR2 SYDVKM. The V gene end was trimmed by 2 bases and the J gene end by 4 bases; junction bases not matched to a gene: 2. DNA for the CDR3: TGTGCCAGCAGTTTACAGGGACAGGGAAACACCATATATTTT. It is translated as CASSLQGQGNTIYF.

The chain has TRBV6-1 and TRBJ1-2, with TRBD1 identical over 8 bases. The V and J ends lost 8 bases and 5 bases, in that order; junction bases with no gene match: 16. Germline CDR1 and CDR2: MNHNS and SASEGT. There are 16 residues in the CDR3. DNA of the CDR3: TGTGCCAGCGTCGACAGGGGAGTGGGGACAGCGTATGGCTACACCTTC. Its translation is CASVDRGVGTAYGYTF.

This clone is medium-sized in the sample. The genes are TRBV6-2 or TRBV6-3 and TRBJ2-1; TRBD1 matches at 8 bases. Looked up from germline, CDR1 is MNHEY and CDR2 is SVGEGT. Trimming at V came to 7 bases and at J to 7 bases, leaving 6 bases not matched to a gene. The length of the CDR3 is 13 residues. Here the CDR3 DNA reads TGTGCCAGCACCGACAGGGGTGGGAATGAGCAGTTCTTC. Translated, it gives CASTDRGGNEQFF.